These T cell receptor beta chains were read from a single sample in a study of cytomegalovirus exposure and HLA in healthy donors. Produced via immunoSEQ multiplex PCR; TCRdb's table is partial and in-frame only. The data show under 200,000 clones, with 75% to 90% seen just once and approximately 2.1% held by the top ten. Input material: PBMCs. These TCRs come from a young woman in good health and CMV-seronegative. CDR3s include the opening cysteine and the closing phenylalanine or tryptophan. D genes are given only for firm matches. For some rows the clone size is stated as once, few or many, or as a class when expanded; others skip it.

d_call clone_size j_call v_call cdr3_nt cdr3_aa
TRBD1 . TRBJ1-1 TRBV29-1 TGCAGCGTCACTCGGACAGGGCGCGAAGCTTTCTTT CSVTRTGREAFF
. . TRBJ2-5 TRBV6-1 TGTGCCAGCAGTGAACCTGGGCTGTTAGAGACCCAGTACTTC CASSEPGLLETQYF
. . TRBJ2-5 TRBV29-1 TGCAGCGTTACTCTCCGAGGAGAGACCCAGTACTTC CSVTLRGETQYF
TRBD1 . TRBJ1-1 TRBV7-2 TGTGCCAGCAGCTCTCAGGGGACAGGGGGGGTTGCTTTCTTT CASSSQGTGGVAFF
TRBD1 . TRBJ1-5 TRBV2 TGTGCCAGCAGTGAAGCGCTTCTGGGGCCGTGGGGACAGTTAAATCAGCCCCAGCATTTT CASSEALLGPWGQLNQPQHF
TRBD2 . TRBJ2-7 TRBV27 TGTGCCAGCAGGACCGGGACTAGCGGGAGGCGCAGCTCCTACGAGCAGTACTTC CASRTGTSGRRSSYEQYF
TRBD2 once TRBJ2-3 TRBV19 TGTGCCAGTAGTATGGAACGGCTAGCGGGCGCCACAGATACGCAGTATTTT CASSMERLAGATDTQYF
. . TRBJ1-1 TRBV27 TGTGCCAGCAGTTTTGTCGGGTTTCAAATTACTGAAGCTTTCTTT CASSFVGFQITEAFF
TRBD1 . TRBJ1-2 TRBV5-4 TGTGCCAGCAGCGTGGCGATCGGACAGGGGAACTATGGCTACACCTTC CASSVAIGQGNYGYTF
. . TRBJ2-7 TRBV29-1 TGCAGCGTTGACAGGGGCGACACCTACGAGCAGTACTTC CSVDRGDTYEQYF
. . TRBJ1-5 TRBV10-3 TGTGCCATCAGTTACAGGGTCAATCAGCCCCAGCATTTT CAISYRVNQPQHF
. . TRBJ2-2 TRBV27 TGTGCCAGCAGTTTAGGGGCCGCCGGGGAGCTGTTTTTT CASSLGAAGELFF
TRBD1 . TRBJ1-5 TRBV4-3 TGCGCCAGCAGCCAAGTCGAAGTATGGACAGGTATAAATAGCAATCAGCCCCAGCATTTT CASSQVEVWTGINSNQPQHF
. . TRBJ2-1 TRBV5-6 TGTGCCAGCAGCTTGTCCGCAGGGGACAATGAGCAGTTCTTC CASSLSAGDNEQFF
TRBD1 . TRBJ2-7 TRBV27 TGTGCCAGCATGCGCAGGGGGTATGACGAGCAGTACTTC CASMRRGYDEQYF
. . TRBJ2-7 TRBV5-4 TGTGCCAGCAGCGACGGACAGAACTACGAGCAGTACTTC CASSDGQNYEQYF
. . TRBJ2-7 TRBV19 TGTGCCAGTAGTATCGACAGAAAGCAGTACTTC CASSIDRKQYF
. . TRBJ2-7 TRBV18 TGTGCCAGCTCACCACCATACGGGAGCGTTTCCCCCGAGCAGTACTTC CASSPPYGSVSPEQYF
TRBD1 once TRBJ1-2 TRBV18 TGTGCCAGCTCACCTAACCTTGGGACAGAAGCTAACGGGGGCTACACCTTC CASSPNLGTEANGGYTF
. . TRBJ2-7 TRBV7-6 TGTGCCAGCAGCTTAGTCCCTGCAACTTACGAGCAGTACTTC CASSLVPATYEQYF
TRBD1 . TRBJ1-1 TRBV6-5 TGTGCCAGCAGCCCCACCAGGGGGACTGAAGCTTTCTTT CASSPTRGTEAFF
TRBD1 . TRBJ2-7 TRBV18 TGTGCCAGCTCACCACCCGGGACAGGGGGAGAGCAGTACTTC CASSPPGTGGEQYF
. . TRBJ2-1 TRBV2 TGTGCCAGCACACCCCTGGCGAGACTAAACAATGAGCAGTTCTTC CASTPLARLNNEQFF
TRBD1 . TRBJ1-4 TRBV29-1 TGCAGCGCCCTATTGGAGGGGTGGACAGGGAGAGAAAAACTGTTTTTT CSALLEGWTGREKLFF
. . TRBJ2-7 TRBV2 TGTGCCAGCAGTGAACCCGCCGGGTCTAGGCCCTACGAGCAGTACTTC CASSEPAGSRPYEQYF
TRBD1 . TRBJ1-2 TRBV5-1 TGCGCCAGCAGCAAGAATCAGGGGGCGGGAGCGGACTATGGCTACACCTTC CASSKNQGAGADYGYTF
TRBD1 . TRBJ2-3 TRBV9 TGTGCCAGCAGCGCGAAGGGACAGACGTACACAGATACGCAGTATTTT CASSAKGQTYTDTQYF
. . TRBJ2-2 TRBV29-1 TGCAGCGTTGAACTAGCATCTAGAACCGGGGAGCTGTTTTTT CSVELASRTGELFF
. once TRBJ1-5 TRBV27 TGTGCCAGCAGTTTTAGGGGCCCTTATAGCAATCAGCCCCAGCATTTT CASSFRGPYSNQPQHF
. . TRBJ2-7 TRBV7-6 TGTGCCAGCAGCTTCGACTGGCCCGAGCAGTACTTC CASSFDWPEQYF
. . TRBJ2-3 TRBV6-4 TGTGCCAGCAGTGACAGAGAATCAGATACGCAGTATTTT CASSDRESDTQYF
. . TRBJ1-6 TRBV5-4 TGTGCCAGCAGTCTAGGACTTAACGGGTCACCCCTCCACTTT CASSLGLNGSPLHF
. . TRBJ1-2 TRBV7-2 TGTGCCAGCAGCTCAGCGCGGGGGGGGAGAAGCTATGGCTACACCTTC CASSSARGGRSYGYTF
. . TRBJ1-2 TRBV4-1 TGCGCCAGTAGTACAGGGACCGGCTACACCTTC CASSTGTGYTF